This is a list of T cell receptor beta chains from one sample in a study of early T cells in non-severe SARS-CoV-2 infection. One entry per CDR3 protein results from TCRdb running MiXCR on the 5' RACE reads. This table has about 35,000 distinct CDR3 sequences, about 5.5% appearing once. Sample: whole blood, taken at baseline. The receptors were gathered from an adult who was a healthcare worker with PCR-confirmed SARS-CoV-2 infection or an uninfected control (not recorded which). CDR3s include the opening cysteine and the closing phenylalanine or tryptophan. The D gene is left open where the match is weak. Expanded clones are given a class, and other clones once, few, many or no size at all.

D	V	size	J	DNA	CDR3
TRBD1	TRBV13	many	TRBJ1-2	TGTGCCAGCAGCACACGGACAGGGCCTAACTATGGCTACACCTTC	CASSTRTGPNYGYTF
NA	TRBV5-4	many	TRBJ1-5	TGTGCCAGCAGCTTGGGAGGGGCCGTTGACAATCAGCCCCAGCATTTT	CASSLGGAVDNQPQHF
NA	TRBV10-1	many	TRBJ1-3	TGCGCCAGAGGACATCGCTCTGGAAACACCATATATTTT	CARGHRSGNTIYF
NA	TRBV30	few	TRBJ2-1	TGTGCCTGGAGTGCGTTTGCGGAGCAGTTCTTC	CAWSAFAEQFF
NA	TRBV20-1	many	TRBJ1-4	TGCAGTGCTCTTCCATGGGGGTGGTCAACTAATGAAAAACTGTTTTTT	CSALPWGWSTNEKLFF
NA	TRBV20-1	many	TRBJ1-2	TGCAGTGCTAGAAACAGGGACGGAGACTATGGCTACACCTTC	CSARNRDGDYGYTF
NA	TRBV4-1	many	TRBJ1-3	TGCGCCAGCAGCCCTGGTCACTCTGGAAACACCATATATTTT	CASSPGHSGNTIYF
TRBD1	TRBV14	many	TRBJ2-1	TGTGCCAGCAGCTCAATGGAGGGACAGGGGTACAATGAGCAGTTCTTC	CASSSMEGQGYNEQFF
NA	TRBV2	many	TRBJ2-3	TGTGCCAGCTCCCCCAGTACCGCGCTCCGCACAGATACGCAGTATTTT	CASSPSTALRTDTQYF
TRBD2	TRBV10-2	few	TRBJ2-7	TGCGCCAGCAATCCCGGGACTAGCGTTGCCTACGAGCAGTACTTC	CASNPGTSVAYEQYF
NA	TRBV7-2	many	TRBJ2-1	TGTGCCAGCAGCTTAGGGGGCAGGGTGGACAATGAGCAGTTCTTC	CASSLGGRVDNEQFF
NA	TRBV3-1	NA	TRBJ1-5	TGTGCCAGCAGCCAAGATACGCAGCCCCAGCATTTT	CASSQDTQPQHF
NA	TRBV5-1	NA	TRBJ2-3	TGCGCCAGCAGCTTGCTCCCGGGAGATACGCAGTATTTT	CASSLLPGDTQYF
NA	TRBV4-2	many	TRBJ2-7	TGTGCCAGCAGCCGTGGGGGGGCCGCCAACGAGCAGTACTTC	CASSRGGAANEQYF
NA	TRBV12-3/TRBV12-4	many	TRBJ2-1	TGTGCCAGCAGGCGACGCCTAAGCTCCTACAATGAGCAGTTCTTC	CASRRRLSSYNEQFF
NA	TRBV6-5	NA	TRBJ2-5	TGTGCCAGCAGTTACGGTCGACCGTCGTACCAAGCGACCCAGTACTTC	CASSYGRPSYQATQYF
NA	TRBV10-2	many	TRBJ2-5	TGCGCCAGCAGTCCCGGGACAGCGGGGCTGGAGACCCAGTACTTC	CASSPGTAGLETQYF
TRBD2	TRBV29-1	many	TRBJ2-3	TGCAGCGCCGATCCTTCGGGACTAGCGTACACAGATACGCAGTATTTT	CSADPSGLAYTDTQYF
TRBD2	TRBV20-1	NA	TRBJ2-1	TGCAGTGCTAGGGCGCGCGGGAGGGCCTTCTACAATGAGCAGTTCTTC	CSARARGRAFYNEQFF
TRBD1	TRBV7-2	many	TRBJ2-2	TGTGCCAGCAGCAGGGACAGGGTTGGCACCGGGGAGCTGTTTTTT	CASSRDRVGTGELFF
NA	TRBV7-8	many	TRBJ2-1	TGTGCCAGCAGTTTCTTCCAGGGAATCTCCTACAATGAGCAGTTCTTC	CASSFFQGISYNEQFF
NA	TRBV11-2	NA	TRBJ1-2	TGTGCCAGCAGCTTAACGTTGATTCCTAACTATGGCTACACCTTC	CASSLTLIPNYGYTF
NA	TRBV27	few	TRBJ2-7	TGTGCCAGCAGTTCCATGAATCAAGGGGTCGAGCAGTACTTC	CASSSMNQGVEQYF
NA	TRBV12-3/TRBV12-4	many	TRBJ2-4	TGTGCCAGCAGTCCCGGGTGGGGTTCCGGCATTCAGTACTTC	CASSPGWGSGIQYF
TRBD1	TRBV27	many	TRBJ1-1	TGTGCCAGCAGTTTCAGGGGGGGGACAGGGTCCACTGAAGCTTTCTTT	CASSFRGGTGSTEAFF
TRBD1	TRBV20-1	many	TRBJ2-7	TGCAGTGCCTCGGGACAGGGCAAAGAGCAGTACTTC	CSASGQGKEQYF
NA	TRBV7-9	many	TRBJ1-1	TGTGCCAGCAGCCCTACTATGAACACTGAAGCTTTCTTT	CASSPTMNTEAFF
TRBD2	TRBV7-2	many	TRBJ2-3	TGTGCCAGCAGCTTAGGGTCTCCGGGGGGGCCCCTGGATACGCAGTATTTT	CASSLGSPGGPLDTQYF
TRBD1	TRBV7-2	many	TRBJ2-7	TGTGCCAGCAGCACAGCAGGGGGTCCCGAGCAGTACTTC	CASSTAGGPEQYF
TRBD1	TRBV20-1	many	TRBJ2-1	TGCAGTGCTACTAGGTCGACAGGGTCGGAGTTCTTC	CSATRSTGSEFF
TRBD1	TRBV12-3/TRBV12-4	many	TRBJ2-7	TGTGCCAGCAGTCAGGGACAGGCGTTCCCCTCCTACGAGCAGTACTTC	CASSQGQAFPSYEQYF
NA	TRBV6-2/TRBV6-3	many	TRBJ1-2	TGTGCCAGCCTTCCCACCGCCCCAGGGAATCCATATGGCTACACCTTC	CASLPTAPGNPYGYTF
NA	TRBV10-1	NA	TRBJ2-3	TGCGCCAGCAGTGAGTCGAAGCGCCGCACAGATACGCAGTATTTT	CASSESKRRTDTQYF
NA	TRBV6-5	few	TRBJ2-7	TGTGCCAGCAGTGTCAGATCCAGCGGAGCTCACTACGAGCAGTACTTC	CASSVRSSGAHYEQYF
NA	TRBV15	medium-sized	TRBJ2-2	TGTGCCACCAGCAGAGCAAGGACGTCGGCCGGGGAGCTGTTTTTT	CATSRARTSAGELFF
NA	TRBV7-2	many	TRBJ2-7	TGTGCCAGCAGCGAAGCAGGGTACGAGCAGTACTTC	CASSEAGYEQYF
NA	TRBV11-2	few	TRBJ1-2	TGTGCCACCAGCTTAAGCCCTAACTATGGCTACACCTTC	CATSLSPNYGYTF
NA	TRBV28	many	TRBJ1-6	TGTGCCACCTGGGGAAGGGTGAATTCACCCCTCCACTTT	CATWGRVNSPLHF
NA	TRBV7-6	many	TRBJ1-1	TGTGCCAGCAGCGCAGGTGGTACGGGGAGAACTGAAGCTTTCTTT	CASSAGGTGRTEAFF
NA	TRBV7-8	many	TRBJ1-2	TGTGCCAGCAGCCCTGGGACGGTTAACTATGGCTACACCTTC	CASSPGTVNYGYTF
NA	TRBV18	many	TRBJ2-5	TGTGCCAGCTCACCTGGAGAGACCCAGTACTTC	CASSPGETQYF
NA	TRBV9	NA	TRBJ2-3	TGTGCCAGCAGCGTAGCGTCGGGTTATGGAGCTGCAGATACGCAGTATTTT	CASSVASGYGAADTQYF
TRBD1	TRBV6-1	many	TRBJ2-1	TGTGCCAGCGTGCCGGGACAGGGGGCCGATGAGCAGTTCTTC	CASVPGQGADEQFF
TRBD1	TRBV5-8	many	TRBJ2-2	TGTGCCAGCAGCTGGTCCGGGACAGGGCTTCCCGGGGAGCTGTTTTTT	CASSWSGTGLPGELFF
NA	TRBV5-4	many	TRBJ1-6	TGTGCCAGCAGCTTACGGCAGAATAATTCACCCCTCCACTTT	CASSLRQNNSPLHF
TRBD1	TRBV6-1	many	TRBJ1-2	TGTGCCACCCCGGACAGGGACAACTATGGCTACACCTTC	CATPDRDNYGYTF
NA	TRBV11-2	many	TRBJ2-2	TGTGCCAGCAGCTTAGATCCATTGTTAACCGGGGAGCTGTTTTTT	CASSLDPLLTGELFF
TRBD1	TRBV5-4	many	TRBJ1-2	TGTGCCAGCAGCTTGGATGGACAGGGCCCCTATGGCTACACCTTC	CASSLDGQGPYGYTF
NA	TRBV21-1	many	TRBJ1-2	TGTGCCAGCAGCAATCGTAACTATGGCTACACCTTC	CASSNRNYGYTF
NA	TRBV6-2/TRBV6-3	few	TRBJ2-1	TGTGCCAGCAGTTCCCGCTCTTGGGCCTACAATGAGCAGTTCTTC	CASSSRSWAYNEQFF